The next 9 T cell receptor beta chains were all read from a single sample in a study of early T cells in non-severe SARS-CoV-2 infection. TCRdb re-analysed the 5' RACE reads in MiXCR, keeping a single row per CDR3 protein. Of more than 55,000 distinct CDR3 sequences listed, around 12% were seen once; the top ten hold 1.3% to 1.5%. The sequenced sample was whole blood. Receptors were obtained from an adult who was a healthcare worker with PCR-confirmed SARS-CoV-2 infection or an uninfected control (not recorded which).

V usage is TRBV30 and J usage is TRBJ1-5; weak D call: TRBD1 (5 bases). Germline lookup yields CDR1 GTSNPN and CDR2 SVGIG (reference sequence). This CDR3 is built from 12 residues. Trimming shortened V by 0 bases and J by 7 bases, and 7 bases separated the two germline ends. This chain's CDR3 is CAWSVPGQPQHF. The CDR3 DNA reads TGTGCCTGGAGTGTACCAGGGCAGCCCCAGCATTTT.

The genes are TRBV18 and TRBJ2-3; the D call may be TRBD1 or TRBD2 (6 bases each). This CDR3 spans 15 amino acids. Germline CDR1 is KGHSH and CDR2 is LQKENI. Between the trimmed V and J ends, which lost 0 bases and 6 bases, there was a span of 13 bases. The CDR3 bases are TGTGCCAGCTCACCACCGGGGGGCCCCACGGATACGCAGTATTTT. Its translation is CASSPPGGPTDTQYF. Drawing the rest from reference TRBV18 and TRBJ2-3, the complete variable domain is NAGVMQNPRHLVRRRGQEARLRCSPMKGHSHVYWYRQLPEEGLKFMVYLQKENIIDESGMPKERFSAEFPKEGPSILRIQQVVRGDSAAYFCASSPPGGPTDTQYFGPGTRLTVL.

This clonotype was picked up many times. The V call is TRBV12-3 or TRBV12-4, the J call TRBJ1-3, with D tentatively TRBD1 (6 bases). The CDR3 runs 15 residues. Trimming cost V 2 bases and J 4 bases, with 12 bases left between them. The CDR3 spells CASSLPGTTGNTIYF. The CDR3 region has the DNA TGTGCCAGCAGTTTACCAGGGACAACCGGAAACACCATATATTTT.

This chain links TRBV3-1 with TRBJ1-1; tentative D call: TRBD1 (5 bases). Germline V gene lookup returns CDR1 LGHDT and CDR2 YNNKEL (reference sequence). The CDR3 contains 14 residues. The V end was cut by 4 bases, the J end by 1 base, with 10 bases between. The CDR3 sequence: CASSPGRRNTEAFF. CDR3 coding DNA: TGTGCCAGCAGCCCGGGGCGGCGGAACACTGAAGCTTTCTTT.

In this sample, this clonotype turned up many times. V and J are TRBV2 and TRBJ1-1; no reliable D call. The V and J ends lost 7 bases and 10 bases respectively, with 16 bases between them. Germline lookup yields CDR1 SNHLY and CDR2 FYNNEI. This CDR3 comprises 12 residues. This chain's CDR3 is CASMLDSPGAFF. CDR3 nucleotide sequence: TGTGCCAGCATGCTAGACTCTCCCGGAGCTTTCTTT.

About this clonotype itself: The junction does not match germline at one end; this may be a read error. The rearrangement uses TRBV29-1 and TRBJ1-2; 9 nucleotides line up with TRBD1. This CDR3 has 14 amino acids. Germline V lookup: CDR1 SQVTM, CDR2 ANQGSEA. DNA of the CDR3: TGCAGCGCTGAAGACAGGGGGTCGGTAAATGGCTACACCTTC. Translating gives CSAEDRGSVNGYTF.

The CDR3 DNA reads as TGTGCCAGCAGGCTACGAGGGGGCGGGGGCCGCCTACTCACCGAGACCCAGTACTTC. Its protein is CASRLRGGGGRLLTETQYF. V and J are TRBV27 and TRBJ2-5; the D call may be TRBD1 or TRBD2 (7 bases each). The CDR3 runs to 19 residues. Trimming took off 6 bases at V and 5 bases at J, with 31 bases between the two ends. Germline V CDR1 and CDR2: MNHEY, SMNVEV (reference sequence).

This chain joins TRBV14 and TRBJ1-6; 7 nucleotides line up with TRBD1. The CDR3 sequence is 13 residues long. V shed 4 bases and J 14 bases; nucleotides not matched to a gene: 8. Germline V gene data show CDR1 as SGHDN and CDR2 as FVKESK. CDR3 DNA sequence: TGTGCCAGCAGCCCCCGACAGGGTGGCACCCTCCACTTT. Protein sequence: CASSPRQGGTLHF.

This clonotype was detected many times. The chain employs TRBV6-6 and TRBJ2-4; D perhaps matches TRBD1 (5 bases). V lost 6 bases and J lost 5, with 17 bases in between. Per germline, CDR1 MNHNY and CDR2 SVGAGI (reference sequence). The CDR3 sequence is 15 residues long. In DNA form, the CDR3 reads TGTGCCAGCAGCACACAGGTACTTCGGGAAAACATTCAGTACTTC. Translating it yields CASSTQVLRENIQYF.